This T cell receptor (beta chain) was observed in a study of OX40 agonist ivuxolimab in advanced cancers. Data came from immunoSEQ multiplex PCR; TCRdb stores just in-frame clones and leaves some out. This table holds about 66,000 clones, about 81% found once. Germline assignment: CDR1 LGHNT and CDR2 FRNRAP. Trimming took 0 bases from V and 3 from J, leaving 20 bases between them. This CDR3 comprises 18 residues. Details on this clone: What it binds is not known.

The study, taken as a whole, reports: At 0.1 to 3.0 mg/kg, CD4+ and CD8+ blood T cells expanded clonally by week 6.

The sample here was CD4+ or CD8+ T cells sorted from blood, taken in a trial of the OX40 agonist ivuxolimab. This sequence originates from an adult with an advanced solid tumor such as melanoma, head and neck, liver or kidney cancer. This chain links TRBV12-5 with TRBJ1-1, with a weak D call TRBD1 (5 bases). CDR3 nucleotide sequence: TGTGCTAGTGGTTTGGTAGTTGGGGCCACGAGGGCCTACACTGAAGCTTTCTTT. Its protein product is CASGLVVGATRAYTEAFF.